These 32 T cell receptor beta chains came from one sample sequenced in a study of CD8 T cells in ankylosing spondylitis. Notes on the study in general: Made up of about eight highly homologous variants, a TCR beta motif appeared characteristic of ankylosing spondylitis blood.

TCRdb reprocessed the 5' RACE reads with MiXCR, giving one entry per CDR3 protein. Of more than 500,000 distinct CDR3 sequences detected, roughly 5.3% appear once; the ten largest clones hold roughly 3.2%. These receptors' antigens are unknown. Sequencing input: blood, either unsorted or a sorted T cell fraction (not recorded which). These receptors came from a male donor with ankylosing spondylitis.

Ten or more counts support this clonotype. V gene TRBV4-3 combines with J gene TRBJ2-4, with a tentative D call TRBD1 (5 bases). From germline, CDR1 is LGHNA and CDR2 YSLEER. V lost 4 bases to trimming and J lost 0 bases, with 16 bases between them. The CDR3 is 17 amino acids. CDR3: CASSPGSGKKAKNIQYF. CDR3 DNA sequence: TGCGCCAGCAGCCCGGGTTCAGGGAAAAAAGCCAAAAACATTCAGTACTTC.

This clonotype has at least ten counts. This sequence joins TRBV29-1 and TRBJ1-2; D ambiguous. The ends were cut back, 6 bases at V and 5 bases at J, with 10 bases in the middle. This CDR3 is built from 11 residues. In germline, CDR1 is SQVTM, CDR2 ANQGSEA. The CDR3 DNA follows: TGCAGCGTCCCACGCCCTTATGGCTACACCTTC. As protein: CSVPRPYGYTF.

This clonotype was observed many times. The chain carries TRBV6-5 and TRBJ2-7; D is uncertain. CDR1 MNHEY and CDR2 SVGAGI come from the germline V gene. The CDR3 has 16 amino acids. The V gene lost 2 bases and the J gene lost 4 bases, with 18 bases spanning the gap. The CDR3 nucleotides read TGTGCCAGCAGTTACGGCTACACGGGTCGACGGTACGAGCAGTACTTC. Its translation: CASSYGYTGRRYEQYF.

The chain is built from TRBV7-2 and TRBJ2-7; 10 bases line up with TRBD1. V lost 5 bases and J lost 6; bases outside the gene matches: 10. Germline-derived CDR1 and CDR2 are SGHTA and FQGNSA. The CDR3 is made up of 15 amino acids. The CDR3 DNA reads as TGTGCCAGCAGCCCAGTCTGGGACAGGGGACTCGAGCAGTACTTC. Encoded protein: CASSPVWDRGLEQYF.

There are many counts of this clonotype. This chain connects TRBV7-9 to TRBJ2-1; a possible D gene is TRBD2 (5 bases). The V end lost 5 bases, the J end lost 3 bases, and 17 bases lay between the germline ends. The CDR3 is made up of 16 amino acids. Germline loops: CDR1 SEHNR, CDR2 FQNEAQ (reference sequence). DNA for the CDR3: TGTGCCAGCAGCAGGTTACTAGGACTGAACTACAATGAGCAGTTCTTC. Amino acids: CASSRLLGLNYNEQFF.

The rearrangement links TRBV29-1 to TRBJ2-5, with 7 bases matching TRBD2. Germline CDR1 reads SQVTM; CDR2 reads ANQGSEA. J was trimmed by 4 bases and V by 5 bases; bases with no gene match: 4. The CDR3 contains 12 residues. CDR3 in DNA: TGCAGCGTTAGGACGGGAGGAGAGACCCAGTACTTC. Encoded protein: CSVRTGGETQYF.

In this sample, this clonotype turned up many times. The chain recombines TRBV5-5 with TRBJ2-3, with D hard to call. Germline V CDR1 and CDR2: SGHKS, YYEKEE (reference sequence). The CDR3 is made up of 14 amino acids. V was trimmed by 0 bases and J by 6 bases, leaving 11 bases between them. The CDR3 DNA follows: TGTGCCAGCAGCTTGGAGGGCGGCGCCGATACGCAGTATTTT. Translated: CASSLEGGADTQYF.

The chain recombines TRBV10-3 with TRBJ2-7; 8 bases fit TRBD2. This CDR3 has 14 residues. CDR1 is ENHRY, CDR2 SYGVKD, per germline. Unmatched junction bases numbered 3, after V lost 2 bases and J lost 3 bases. CDR3 bases: TGTGCCATCAGTGAGCCAGGGACTAGCTACGAGCAGTACTTC. Translating gives CAISEPGTSYEQYF.

In this sample, this clonotype turned up many times. J is TRBJ1-2 and V is TRBV20-1; no clear D gene. This CDR3 contains 14 residues. The germline V gene has CDR1 DFQATT and CDR2 SNEGSKA (reference sequence). V lost 3 bases and J 1 base, leaving 12 bases between the germline ends. As DNA, the CDR3 is TGCAGTGCTAGGGAACAGAGCTTTAACTATGGCTACACCTTC. Its translation is CSAREQSFNYGYTF.

As for this clonotype: This may be a read error, as it is one base from a much larger clone. This chain connects TRBV18 to TRBJ2-2; no reliable D call. V lost 4 bases and J 3 bases, leaving 15 bases between the germline ends. The length of the CDR3 is 16 residues. Germline V gives CDR1 KGHSH, CDR2 LQKENI. DNA of the CDR3: TGTGCCAGCTCACTCCAACTGGACGGAGACACCGGGGAGCTGTTTTTT. Protein sequence: CASSLQLDGDTGELFF.

This clonotype showed up many times. The chain joins TRBV11-2 to TRBJ1-5; D not resolved. This CDR3 has 15 residues. Looked up from germline, CDR1 is SGHAT and CDR2 is FQNNGV. Trimming left V 5 bases short and J 6 bases short, with 17 bases between. The CDR3 protein is CASSTTKPRRQPQHF. The CDR3 coding sequence is TGTGCCAGCAGCACCACCAAGCCGAGGCGTCAGCCCCAGCATTTT. The whole variable domain, remainder taken from reference TRBV11-2 and TRBJ1-5, is EAGVAQSPRYKIIEKRQSVAFWCNPISGHATLYWYQQILGQGPKLLIQFQNNGVVDDSQLPKDRFSAERLKGVDSTLKIQPAKLEDSAVYLCASSTTKPRRQPQHFGDGTRLSIL.

This clonotype was observed many times. The rearrangement joins TRBV27 to TRBJ1-5; D might be TRBD1 (5 bases). Trimming took off 5 bases at V and 1 base at J, with 12 bases between the two ends. Germline CDR1 is MNHEY and CDR2 is SMNVEV (reference sequence). This CDR3 has 15 amino acids. This CDR3 is CASSPMGESNQPQHF. The CDR3 DNA sequence: TGTGCCAGCAGTCCGATGGGGGAGAGCAATCAGCCCCAGCATTTT.

This clonotype was seen repeatedly, ten times or more. This chain connects TRBV7-9 to TRBJ1-6; D ambiguous. The CDR3 length is 16 residues. Looked up from germline, CDR1 is SEHNR and CDR2 is FQNEAQ (reference sequence). V lost 6 bases and J 0 bases, leaving 12 bases between the germline ends. For the CDR3, the DNA is TGTGCCAGCAGGGCGGAGGGAAGCTCCTATAATTCACCCCTCCACTTT. Translated: CASRAEGSSYNSPLHF.

This clonotype was observed at least ten times. The rearrangement uses TRBV7-2 and TRBJ1-1; D ambiguous. CDR1 is SGHTA and CDR2 is FQGNSA in the germline V gene. The V end was cut by 3 bases, the J end by 4 bases, with 9 bases between. The CDR3 length is 13 residues. The chain's CDR3 is CASSFLPSTEAFF. In nucleotides, the CDR3 is TGTGCCAGCAGCTTCCTTCCGAGCACTGAAGCTTTCTTT.

This clonotype was counted ten times or more. V and J are TRBV5-1 and TRBJ1-2; 7 bases map to TRBD1. Germline CDR1 is SGHRS and CDR2 is YFSETQ. The CDR3 covers 16 residues. Trimming removed 0 bases from V and 7 bases from J; junction bases left unmatched: 12. CDR3 sequence: CASSLALAGGIRGYTF. The CDR3 DNA is TGCGCCAGCAGCTTGGCCCTGGCAGGGGGAATCCGTGGCTACACCTTC.

This clonotype appeared many times. This sequence joins TRBV5-1 and TRBJ2-1; a possible D gene is TRBD2 (6 bases). CDR1 is SGHRS and CDR2 is YFSETQ in the germline V gene. The CDR3 contains 16 residues. V was clipped by 0 bases and J by 5 bases, with 15 bases between them. In DNA form, the CDR3 reads TGCGCCAGCAGCTTGGGAGCGCAGAGCGGGCACAATGAGCAGTTCTTC. Its translation: CASSLGAQSGHNEQFF. The variable domain in full, completed from reference TRBV5-1 and TRBJ2-1, reads KAGVTQTPRYLIKTRGQQVTLSCSPISGHRSVSWYQQTPGQGLQFLFEYFSETQRNKGNFPGRFSGRQFSNSRSEMNVSTLELGDSALYLCASSLGAQSGHNEQFFGPGTRLTVL.

At least ten counts were recorded for this clonotype. The genes are TRBV12-3 or TRBV12-4 and TRBJ1-2; TRBD1 agrees at 9 bases. V was pared by 6 bases and J by 7 bases, with 6 bases of the junction left unmatched. The CDR3 has 13 residues. CDR3 nucleotide sequence: TGTGCCAGCAGGGGACAGGGAGTAGGTGGCTACACCTTC. Translating gives CASRGQGVGGYTF.

Many counts were recorded for this clonotype. The chain combines TRBV6-2 or TRBV6-3 with TRBJ2-4; 9 bases line up with TRBD1. V dropped 5 bases and J dropped 11; count of bases not matched to a gene: 7. Germline V gene lookup returns CDR1 MNHEY and CDR2 SVGEGT. The CDR3 is made up of 13 amino acids. CDR3 sequence: CASSTGTGTLQYF. DNA of the CDR3: TGTGCCAGCAGTACCGGGACAGGGACACTTCAGTACTTC.

This clonotype was seen many times. The V and J genes are TRBV4-3 and TRBJ2-1, with D possibly being TRBD2 (7 bases). CDR3 length equals 18 residues. The germline CDR1 and CDR2 sequences are LGHNA and YSLEER. Between the trimmed V and J ends, which lost 0 bases and 10 bases, there was a span of 25 bases. This chain's CDR3 is CASSQDGARGPWIGEQFF. CDR3 nucleotides: TGCGCCAGCAGCCAAGACGGGGCGCGGGGGCCCTGGATTGGGGAGCAGTTCTTC.

Ten or more counts support this clonotype. The chain carries TRBV5-1 and TRBJ2-7; TRBD2 is a possible D gene (5 bases). The CDR3 loop spans 16 amino acids. The V and J ends lost 2 bases and 2 bases respectively, with 17 bases between them. Germline V gene sequence: CDR1 SGHRS, CDR2 YFSETQ. The CDR3 DNA reads TGCGCCAGCAGCTTCGGCTTGGCAGAGACTACCTACGAGCAGTACTTC. This translates into CASSFGLAETTYEQYF.

This clonotype was counted at least ten times. The J gene is TRBJ2-1, the V gene TRBV28, with 7 bases that match TRBD2. Germline V gene data show CDR1 as MDHEN and CDR2 as SYDVKM. V lost 2 bases to trimming and J lost 5 bases; unmatched junction nucleotides: 3. The CDR3 runs to 14 residues. DNA for the CDR3: TGTGCCAGCAGTTTACTAGCGGCCCACAATGAGCAGTTCTTC. It specifies CASSLLAAHNEQFF.

In its sample, this clonotype was seen many times. The chain carries TRBV12-3 or TRBV12-4 and TRBJ2-5; weak D call: TRBD1 (5 bases). The V gene lost 6 bases and the J gene lost 3 bases, with 20 bases spanning the gap. The CDR3 extends over 16 amino acids. The CDR3 DNA follows: TGTGCCAGCAGCTTCTTCCTCGGCTCCAGGGAAGAGACCCAGTACTTC. Its translation is CASSFFLGSREETQYF.

This clonotype has just a few counts. This rearrangement joins TRBV11-2 to TRBJ2-1, with 8 nucleotides matching TRBD2. Germline V gene sequence: CDR1 SGHAT, CDR2 FQNNGV. V lost 1 base and J lost 1; bases outside the gene matches: 12. This CDR3 is 19 amino acids long. The CDR3: CASSLVYSTSGGSYNEQFF. Here the CDR3 DNA reads TGTGCCAGCAGCTTAGTCTACTCCACTAGCGGCGGATCCTACAATGAGCAGTTCTTC.

There are many counts of this clonotype. The rearrangement uses TRBV20-1 and TRBJ2-3, with D possibly matching TRBD2 (6 bases). CDR1 and CDR2 from the germline V gene are DFQATT and SNEGSKA (reference sequence). Trimming took 0 bases from V and 14 from J, leaving 15 bases between them. The CDR3 contains 12 residues. The CDR3 DNA reads as TGCAGTGCTAGAGATGTCGGGGGAGTGGGGTATTTT. It specifies CSARDVGGVGYF.

This clonotype showed up many times. The chain has TRBV6-2 or TRBV6-3 and TRBJ1-5; D not certain. Germline loops: CDR1 MNHEY, CDR2 SVGEGT. V lost 2 bases and J 1 base, leaving 6 bases between the germline ends. This CDR3 spans 14 amino acids. CDR3 DNA: TGTGCCAGCAGTTACGTCGGCAGCAATCAGCCCCAGCATTTT. This translates into CASSYVGSNQPQHF.

This clonotype was counted many times. This rearrangement joins TRBV7-2 to TRBJ1-2; D is unresolved. The CDR3 length is 11 residues. Germline lookup yields CDR1 SGHTA and CDR2 FQGNSA. V lost 4 bases and J 3 bases, leaving 3 bases between the germline ends. In DNA, the CDR3 is TGTGCCAGCAGCTCCGACTATGGCTACACCTTC. This encodes CASSSDYGYTF.

This clonotype was recorded at least ten times. This chain uses TRBV6-2 or TRBV6-3 with TRBJ2-7; 12 bases are a match to TRBD1. J lost 6 bases, V lost 6 bases, and 9 bases had no gene match. The CDR3 totals 15 residues. The germline CDR1 and CDR2 sequences are MNHEY and SVGEGT. CDR3 amino acids: CASSRPGQGAVEQYF. CDR3 bases: TGTGCCAGCAGCCGACCGGGACAGGGGGCAGTCGAGCAGTACTTC.

This clonotype was counted many times. The J gene is TRBJ1-4, the V gene TRBV7-2; D remains unclear. Trimming took off 5 bases at V and 2 bases at J, with 12 bases between the two ends. The CDR3 consists of 15 residues. The germline V gene encodes CDR1 SGHTA and CDR2 FQGNSA. The DNA of the CDR3 is TGTGCCAGCAGCCTAGGAGGGTCTACTAATGAAAAACTGTTTTTT. Translating it yields CASSLGGSTNEKLFF.

This clonotype was counted at least ten times. The chain couples TRBV29-1 to TRBJ1-1; TRBD1 might be the D (5 bases). Per the germline V gene, CDR1 is SQVTM and CDR2 is ANQGSEA. This CDR3 has 13 residues. V was trimmed by 8 bases and J by 0 bases, leaving 13 bases between them. CDR3 loop: CSSRTTLNTEAFF. The CDR3 DNA reads TGCAGCTCACGGACAACTTTGAACACTGAAGCTTTCTTT. Full variable domain (rest looked up from reference TRBV29-1 and TRBJ1-1): SAVISQKPSRDICQRGTSLTIQCQVDSQVTMMFWYRQQPGQSLTLIATANQGSEATYESGFVIDKFPISRPNLTFSTLTVSNMSPEDSSIYLCSSRTTLNTEAFFGQGTRLTVV.

This clonotype was counted at least ten times. The chain employs TRBV7-9 and TRBJ2-3; D gene ambiguous. Per the germline V gene, CDR1 is SEHNR and CDR2 is FQNEAQ (reference sequence). The CDR3 runs 11 residues. Trimming left V 8 bases short and J 5 bases short, with 8 bases between. CDR3 in DNA: TGTGCCAGCGGGTTCCAAGATACGCAGTATTTT. This encodes CASGFQDTQYF. The whole variable domain, remainder taken from reference TRBV7-9 and TRBJ2-3, is DTGVSQNPRHKITKRGQNVTFRCDPISEHNRLYWYRQTLGQGPEFLTYFQNEAQLEKSRLLSDRFSAERPKGSFSTLEIQRTEQGDSAMYLCASGFQDTQYFGPGTRLTVL.

In this sample, this clonotype turned up a few times. The rearrangement links TRBV7-2 to TRBJ2-5; perhaps TRBD2 as D (6 bases). This CDR3 is 14 amino acids long. Germline V gives CDR1 SGHTA, CDR2 FQGNSA. V lost 2 bases, J lost 5 bases, and 12 bases lay in between. CDR3: CASSLWGDFETQYF. The CDR3 nucleotides read TGTGCCAGCAGCTTATGGGGGGATTTCGAGACCCAGTACTTC.

This clonotype was found many times. The chain employs TRBV5-1 and TRBJ2-2, with D uncertain. Germline CDR1 reads SGHRS; CDR2 reads YFSETQ. This CDR3 comprises 14 residues. V was shortened by 5 bases and J by 4 bases, with 12 bases between the two germline ends. The CDR3 reads CASSSDPSTGELFF. The CDR3 DNA is TGCGCCAGCAGTTCCGACCCCAGCACCGGGGAGCTGTTTTTT.